This T cell receptor (beta chain) is drawn from a study of control samples from healthy donors and cancer patients. This CDR3 has 14 residues. The germline V gene has CDR1 MNHNY and CDR2 SVGAGI (reference sequence). The trim removed 6 bases at V and 2 bases at J, leaving 4 bases unmatched. Repertoires were generated with immunoSEQ multiplex PCR, while TCRdb's copy carries only in-frame clones and drops some. Here the sample spans roughly 93,000 clones, roughly nine tenths being singletons. J is TRBJ2-3 and V is TRBV6-6, with 8 bases fitting TRBD2. The TCR was taken from a woman aged 50 to 65 with colorectal cancer. The sequencing sample was made of PBMCs. The CDR3 spells CASRAGGPTDTQYF. CDR3 nucleotide sequence: TGTGCCAGCAGGGCGGGGGGCCCCACAGATACGCAGTATTTT.